This TCR beta chain derives from a study of T cell changes during pregnancy in multiple sclerosis. Clones were sequenced by immunoSEQ multiplex PCR, and TCRdb holds only the in-frame ones, with some missing. The sample has about 56,000 clones, over 75% seen once; the top ten hold 2.2%. In germline, CDR1 is LNHNV, CDR2 YYDKDF (reference sequence). This CDR3 has 16 residues. V shed 5 bases, J shed 0 bases, and the junction held 4 bases outside the gene matches. This receptor was taken from a female donor in good health, enrolled as a control in a pregnancy study. The sequences come from peripheral blood, collected in the first trimester of pregnancy. This chain links TRBV15 with TRBJ2-5; 12 nucleotides agree with TRBD2. Here the CDR3 DNA reads TGTGCCACCAGCGGGACTAGCGGGTTCAACCAAGAGACCCAGTACTTC. Its protein is CATSGTSGFNQETQYF.